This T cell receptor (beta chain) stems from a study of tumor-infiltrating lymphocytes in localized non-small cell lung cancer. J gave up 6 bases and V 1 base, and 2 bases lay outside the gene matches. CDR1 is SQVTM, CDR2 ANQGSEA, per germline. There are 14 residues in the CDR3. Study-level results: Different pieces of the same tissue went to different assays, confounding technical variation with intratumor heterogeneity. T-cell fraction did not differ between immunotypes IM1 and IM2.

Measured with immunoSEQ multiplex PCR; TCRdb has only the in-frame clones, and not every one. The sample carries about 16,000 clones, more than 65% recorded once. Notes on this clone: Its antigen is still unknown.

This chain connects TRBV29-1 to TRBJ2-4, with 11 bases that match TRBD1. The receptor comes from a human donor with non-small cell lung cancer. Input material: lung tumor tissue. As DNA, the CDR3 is TGCAGCGTTGAAGGGGACAGGGGGTCAAACATTCAGTACTTC. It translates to CSVEGDRGSNIQYF.